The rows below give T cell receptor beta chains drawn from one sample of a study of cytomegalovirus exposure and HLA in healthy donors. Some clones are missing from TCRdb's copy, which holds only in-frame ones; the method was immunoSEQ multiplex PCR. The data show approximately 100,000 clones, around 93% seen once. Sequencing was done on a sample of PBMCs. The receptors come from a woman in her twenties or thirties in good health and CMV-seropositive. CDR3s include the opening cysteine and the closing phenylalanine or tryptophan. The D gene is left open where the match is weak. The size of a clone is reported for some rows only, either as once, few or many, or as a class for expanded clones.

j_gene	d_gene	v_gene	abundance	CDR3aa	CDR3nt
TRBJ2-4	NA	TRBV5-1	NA	CASSPPGEGNIQYF	TGCGCCAGCAGCCCACCGGGAGAGGGAAACATTCAGTACTTC
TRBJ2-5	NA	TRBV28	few	CASSPLQEGETQYF	TGTGCCAGCAGTCCGCTCCAGGAAGGCGAGACCCAGTACTTC
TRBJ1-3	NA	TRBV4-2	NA	CASSQVKTGVTGNTIYF	TGTGCCAGCAGCCAAGTTAAGACGGGAGTTACTGGAAACACCATATATTTT
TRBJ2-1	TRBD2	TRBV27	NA	CASSPNWASGYNEQFF	TGTGCCAGCAGTCCAAACTGGGCTAGCGGCTACAATGAGCAGTTCTTC
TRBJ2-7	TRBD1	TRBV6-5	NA	CASSDRVASYEQYF	TGTGCCAGCAGCGACAGGGTAGCTTCCTACGAGCAGTACTTC
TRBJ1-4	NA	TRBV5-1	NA	CASGRGGSEEKLFF	TGCGCCAGCGGCCGCGGGGGCTCTGAAGAAAAACTGTTTTTT
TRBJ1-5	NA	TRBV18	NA	CASSPLGQKDQPQHF	TGTGCCAGCTCACCATTAGGACAGAAAGATCAGCCCCAGCATTTT
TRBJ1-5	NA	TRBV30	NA	CAWGDSYNQPQHF	TGTGCCTGGGGAGACAGCTACAATCAGCCCCAGCATTTT
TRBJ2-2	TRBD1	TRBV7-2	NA	CASSRQDPPQGCSTGELFF	TGTGCCAGCAGCCGCCAAGACCCGCCACAGGGGTGTAGCACCGGGGAGCTGTTTTTT
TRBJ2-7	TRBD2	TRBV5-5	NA	CASSRTSGGWYEQYF	TGTGCCAGCAGCAGAACTAGCGGGGGTTGGTACGAGCAGTACTTC
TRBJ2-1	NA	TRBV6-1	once	CASSVGLSSYNEQFF	TGTGCCAGCAGTGTCGGACTGAGCTCCTACAATGAGCAGTTCTTC
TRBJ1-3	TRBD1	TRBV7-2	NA	CASSPGTGLGGNTIYF	TGTGCCAGCAGCCCCGGGACAGGGTTGGGGGGAAACACCATATATTTT
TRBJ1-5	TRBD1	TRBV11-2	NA	CASSLGTGRNQPQHF	TGTGCCAGCAGCCTCGGGACAGGGCGGAATCAGCCCCAGCATTTT
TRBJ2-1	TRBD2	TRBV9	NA	CASSVGSGVAGGNEQFF	TGTGCCAGCAGCGTAGGAAGTGGGGTAGCGGGAGGTAATGAGCAGTTCTTC
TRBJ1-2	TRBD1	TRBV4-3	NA	CASSHWTGGDGYTF	TGCGCCAGCAGCCACTGGACAGGGGGCGATGGCTACACCTTC
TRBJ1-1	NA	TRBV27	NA	CASSSNGIHTEAFF	TGTGCCAGCAGTTCCAACGGGATCCACACTGAAGCTTTCTTT
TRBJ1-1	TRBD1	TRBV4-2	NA	CASSQDSIMEGQDQGRILVTEAFF	TGTGCCAGCAGCCAAGATTCGATAATGGAGGGACAGGACCAAGGGCGGATATTAGTCACTGAAGCTTTCTTT
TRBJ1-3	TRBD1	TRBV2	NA	CASSEFGQGVPGNTIYF	TGTGCCAGCAGTGAGTTTGGACAGGGTGTCCCTGGAAACACCATATATTTT
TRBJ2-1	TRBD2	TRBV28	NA	CASGPGLALYNEQFF	TGTGCCAGCGGTCCGGGACTAGCCTTATACAATGAGCAGTTCTTC
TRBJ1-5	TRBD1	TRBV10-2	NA	CASSTNRGSNQPQHF	TGCGCCAGCAGTACCAACAGGGGTAGCAATCAGCCCCAGCATTTT
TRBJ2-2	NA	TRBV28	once	CASKGRGNTGELFF	TGTGCCAGCAAAGGCAGGGGAAACACCGGGGAGCTGTTTTTT
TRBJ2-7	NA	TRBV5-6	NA	CASRNRGTEQYF	TGTGCCAGCAGAAATAGGGGGACCGAGCAGTACTTC
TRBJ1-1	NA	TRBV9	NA	CASSVDVYTEAFF	TGTGCCAGCAGCGTAGATGTCTACACTGAAGCTTTCTTT
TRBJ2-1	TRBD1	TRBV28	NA	CASSNWKVGLGQAYNEQFF	TGTGCCAGCAGCAATTGGAAAGTGGGGTTGGGACAGGCCTACAATGAGCAGTTCTTC
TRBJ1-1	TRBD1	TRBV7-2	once	CASSLAPTGGMNTEAFF	TGTGCCAGCAGCTTAGCTCCCACAGGGGGCATGAACACTGAAGCTTTCTTT
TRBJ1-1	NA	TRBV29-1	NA	CSGNRVSVNTEAFF	TGCAGCGGGAACAGGGTCTCAGTGAACACTGAAGCTTTCTTT
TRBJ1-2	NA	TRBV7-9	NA	CASTPSEDYGYTF	TGTGCCAGTACCCCTTCCGAGGACTATGGCTACACCTTC
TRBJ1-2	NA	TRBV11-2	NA	CASSTPGAGANYGYTF	TGTGCCAGCAGCACGCCAGGGGCCGGAGCTAACTATGGCTACACCTTC
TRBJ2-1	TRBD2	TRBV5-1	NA	CASSPELAGDINEQFF	TGCGCCAGCAGCCCGGAGCTAGCGGGAGATATCAATGAGCAGTTCTTC
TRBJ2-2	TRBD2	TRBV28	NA	CASSSPSGRDTGELFF	TGTGCCAGCAGTTCACCTAGCGGGAGGGACACCGGGGAGCTGTTTTTT
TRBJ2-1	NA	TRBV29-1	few	CSVEDQLDDHNEQFF	TGCAGCGTTGAAGATCAACTAGACGATCACAATGAGCAGTTCTTC
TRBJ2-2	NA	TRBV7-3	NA	CASSLTSVGGGELFF	TGTGCCAGCAGCTTAACTAGCGTGGGCGGCGGGGAGCTGTTTTTT
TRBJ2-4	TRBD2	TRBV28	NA	CASSWIAGEGIQYF	TGTGCCAGCAGTTGGATAGCGGGAGAGGGGATTCAGTACTTC